This T cell receptor (beta chain) was sequenced in a study of T cell responses to AZD1222 COVID-19 vaccine. Study conclusions and caveats: In all cases, repertoires were sampled only after the peak T cell response. Nearly half of unique spike-specific TCRs reportedly avoided B.1.351 and B.1.1.7 mutated regions.

The study pooled second doses at about 4 or about 12 weeks. Assay used: immunoSEQ multiplex PCR; TCRdb lists only in-frame clones, some missing. There are roughly 200,000 clones in the sample; roughly 92% occur only once, and roughly 1.7% lies in the top ten. Concerning this clone: Its antigen remains unidentified.

The TCR sequence derives from an adult who received the AZD1222 COVID-19 vaccine. The sample here was peripheral blood, taken 28 days after the second AZD1222 dose.

Here the CDR3 reads CASARQETQYF. DNA of the CDR3: TGTGCCAGCGCCCGCCAAGAGACCCAGTACTTC. This chain links TRBV19 with TRBJ2-5; D is uncertain. The CDR3 sequence is 11 residues long. Germline-derived CDR1 and CDR2 are LNHDA and SQIVND (reference sequence). Between the trimmed V and J ends, which lost 9 bases and 1 base, there was a span of 6 bases.